This T cell receptor (beta chain) was identified in a study of blood T cell repertoires in COVID-19. Study summary: The origin of the acute and convalescent COVID-19 samples was the United States, Italy and Spain. Sample material is recorded as cDNA or gDNA derived from T cells, B-cell-depleted T cells, or PBMCs.

The CDR3 has 14 residues. Deletions cut 8 bases from V and 4 bases from J, with 18 bases between. Germline values: CDR1 MNHEY, CDR2 SVGAGI. Per the original data handling: Estimation of nucleated cell counts relied on the amplification of reference gene primers. The repertoire was sequenced with immunoSEQ multiplex PCR; TCRdb's copy has only in-frame clones and lacks some. That table gives V, J and clone size, and the DNA gave D and trimming. The sample has 150,000 to 200,000 clones, about 83% seen once. This clonotype originated in a man aged 40-49 years who had recovered from COVID-19. The rearrangement uses TRBV6-5 and TRBJ2-7; TRBD1 is a possible D gene (6 bases). The source material was peripheral blood. The DNA for the CDR3 is TGTGCCAGCGTAGACGGGACAACTCTTTACGAGCAGTACTTC. Protein sequence: CASVDGTTLYEQYF.